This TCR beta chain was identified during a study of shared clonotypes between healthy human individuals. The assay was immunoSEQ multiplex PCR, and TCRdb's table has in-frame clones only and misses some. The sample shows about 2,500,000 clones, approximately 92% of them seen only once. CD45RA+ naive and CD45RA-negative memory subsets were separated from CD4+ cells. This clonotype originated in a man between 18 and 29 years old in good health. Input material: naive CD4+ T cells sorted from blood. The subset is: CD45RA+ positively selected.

The CDR3 is CASSLTSPYAGTQYF. In DNA, the CDR3 is TGTGCCAGCAGTTTAACGAGTCCTTACGCGGGGACCCAGTACTTC. The chain links TRBV28 to TRBJ2-5, with D maybe TRBD2 (5 bases). This CDR3 contains 15 residues. V was clipped by 2 bases and J by 7 bases, with 17 bases between them. Germline CDR1 MDHEN, CDR2 SYDVKM. Based on the CDR3 plus reference TRBV28 and TRBJ2-5, the full variable domain is DVKVTQSSRYLVKRTGEKVFLECVQDMDHENMFWYRQDPGLGLRLIYFSYDVKMKEKGDIPEGYSVSREKKERFSLILESASTNQTSMYLCASSLTSPYAGTQYFGPGTRLLVL.